This T cell receptor (beta chain) was found in a study of beta chain features in type 1 diabetes. General study results and limits: The study found moderately but significantly shorter TCRB CDR3s in all four CD4+ subsets of Type 1 diabetes patients. A closer apparent resemblance between naive, central memory and Treg TCRB repertoires was seen in patients than in healthy donors.

Details on this clone: Its antigen is currently unknown.

The isolated RNA, all of it, was reverse transcribed, so expressed TCRB transcripts were what got sequenced. Profiling relied on immunoSEQ multiplex PCR, and the TCRdb table lists in-frame clones only, not all of them. Seen here are about 340,000 clones, about 14% observed once, and the top ten hold over 0.014%. Donors contributed one heparinised blood draw apiece, averaging roughly 100 mL. Sorting based on CD45RO/CCR7/CD25/CD127/CD95/CD27 separated CD4+ naive, central memory, regulatory and stem cell-like memory cells. The sample consisted of naive CD4+ T cells from blood. This receptor was identified in a woman aged 18-29 years with type 1 diabetes.

The CDR3 protein is CSVPKTSGRINEQFF. The CDR3 bases are TGCAGCGTCCCAAAGACTAGCGGGAGGATCAATGAGCAGTTCTTC. This sequence joins TRBV29-1 and TRBJ2-1, with 13 bases fitting TRBD2. Germline V gene data show CDR1 as SQVTM and CDR2 as ANQGSEA. Unmatched junction bases numbered 8, after V lost 6 bases and J lost 6 bases. The CDR3 length is 15 residues.